Listed below are T cell receptor beta chains from one sample, sequenced in a study of sequential checkpoint blockade in melanoma. Assay used: immunoSEQ multiplex PCR; TCRdb lists only in-frame clones, some missing. The table includes 9,500 to 15,000 clones, about 79% detected once. The input for sequencing was CD8+ T cells sorted from blood (inferred from file names), taken from a patient given nivolumab and ipilimumab in sequence. The receptors originated from a human donor with melanoma. CDR3s include the opening cysteine and the closing phenylalanine or tryptophan. Fields, in order: V gene, D gene, clone size, J gene, CDR3 protein, CDR3 DNA. A D gene is named only where the DNA matches it firmly. A row's size may be missing; if present it is once, few, many or a size class.

TRBV27,NA,few,TRBJ1-5,CASSFGGEYSNQPQHF,TGTGCCAGCAGTTTCGGCGGGGAGTATAGCAATCAGCCCCAGCATTTT
TRBV6-6,NA,NA,TRBJ1-2,CASSLGEGGYTF,TGTGCCAGCAGTCTCGGGGAAGGCGGCTACACCTTC
TRBV7-7,TRBD1,few,TRBJ1-3,CASSPLQGATGNTIYF,TGTGCTAGCAGTCCCCTACAGGGGGCCACGGGAAACACCATATATTTT
TRBV27,TRBD2,NA,TRBJ2-7,CASSPLAGDIYEQYF,TGTGCCAGCAGTCCACTAGCGGGGGACATCTACGAGCAGTACTTC
TRBV27,NA,NA,TRBJ2-1,CASSLSGGNEQFF,TGTGCCAGCAGTTTATCGGGGGGAAATGAGCAGTTCTTC
TRBV7-8,TRBD2,NA,TRBJ2-1,CASSLPGLAGGDGQFF,TGTGCCAGCAGCTTGCCGGGGCTAGCGGGAGGGGACGGGCAGTTCTTC
TRBV4-1,TRBD1,NA,TRBJ1-1,CASSQTTGGTEAFF,TGCGCCAGCAGCCAAACTACAGGGGGTACTGAAGCTTTCTTT
TRBV10-3,NA,NA,TRBJ1-2,CAISEEVYGYTF,TGTGCCATCAGTGAGGAGGTCTATGGCTACACCTTC
TRBV19,NA,NA,TRBJ2-1,CASSITVYNEQFF,TGTGCCAGTAGTATAACGGTTTACAATGAGCAGTTCTTC
TRBV9,NA,few,TRBJ1-1,CASSSGLGAFF,TGTGCCAGCAGCTCCGGTCTTGGAGCTTTCTTT
TRBV27,NA,NA,TRBJ2-2,CASSTLSGPGELFF,TGTGCCAGCAGTACCCTGTCAGGGCCCGGGGAGCTGTTTTTT
TRBV9,TRBD2,NA,TRBJ2-1,CASSVVAGEREVGLGNEQFF,TGTGCCAGCAGCGTAGTAGCAGGCGAGCGGGAGGTCGGCTTGGGCAATGAGCAGTTCTTC
TRBV9,TRBD1,few,TRBJ2-7,CASSAGTGNGADEQYF,TGTGCCAGCAGCGCCGGGACAGGGAATGGTGCGGACGAGCAGTACTTC
TRBV19,NA,NA,TRBJ2-1,CATRQGRSEQFF,TGTGCCACCAGGCAGGGAAGATCTGAGCAGTTCTTC
TRBV25-1,TRBD1,NA,TRBJ1-4,CASSEWTGLNEKLFF,TGTGCCAGCAGTGAATGGACAGGGCTTAATGAAAAACTGTTTTTT
TRBV19,NA,few,TRBJ1-6,CASSISLLTGSPLHF,TGTGCCAGTAGTATTTCTCTCCTCACGGGTTCACCCCTCCACTTT
TRBV7-9,NA,few,TRBJ2-1,CASSLVSSEQFF,TGTGCCAGCAGCTTAGTATCTAGTGAGCAGTTCTTC
TRBV5-4,NA,NA,TRBJ1-3,CASSPSGGAAGNTIYF,TGTGCCAGCAGCCCGTCGGGTGGGGCTGCCGGAAACACCATATATTTT
TRBV29-1,NA,NA,TRBJ1-3,CSVEGDGNTIYF,TGCAGCGTTGAGGGCGATGGAAACACCATATATTTT
TRBV5-6,TRBD1,NA,TRBJ1-2,CASIKGADLYGYTF,TGTGCCAGCATCAAGGGGGCGGATCTTTATGGCTACACCTTC
TRBV28,TRBD1,NA,TRBJ2-7,CASSPLGGTGLEQYF,TGTGCCAGCAGCCCCTTGGGTGGGACAGGGCTCGAGCAGTACTTC
TRBV27,TRBD1,NA,TRBJ1-4,CASSYSTLTGGAEKLFF,TGTGCCAGCAGTTATTCCACTCTTACAGGGGGCGCTGAAAAACTGTTTTTT
TRBV10-3,TRBD1,NA,TRBJ1-2,CAISEPSRGDYTF,TGTGCCATCAGTGAGCCCTCCAGGGGGGACTACACCTTC
TRBV7-8,NA,NA,TRBJ2-3,CASSLDYSMSDTQYF,TGTGCCAGCAGTCTGGACTACAGCATGTCAGATACGCAGTATTTT
TRBV5-1,NA,once,TRBJ2-1,CASSLGVTRYNEQFF,TGCGCCAGCAGCTTGGGGGTGACAAGATACAATGAGCAGTTCTTC
TRBV27,TRBD2,NA,TRBJ2-1,CASSGGSSYNEQFF,TGTGCCAGCTCGGGCGGGAGCTCCTACAATGAGCAGTTCTTC
TRBV6-1,TRBD1,NA,TRBJ2-7,CASSEGQGANEQYF,TGTGCCAGCAGTGAAGGACAGGGGGCAAACGAGCAGTACTTC
TRBV6-6,TRBD1,NA,TRBJ1-2,CASSPHPAGTDYGYTF,TGTGCCAGCAGCCCACACCCCGCCGGGACAGACTATGGCTACACCTTC
TRBV6-5,NA,once,TRBJ2-7,CASSQGLLAIEQYF,TGTGCCAGCAGTCAGGGGTTACTAGCGATCGAGCAGTACTTC
TRBV10-2,NA,NA,TRBJ2-7,CASSESAQFFFYEQYF,TGCGCCAGCAGTGAGTCGGCCCAGTTCTTCTTCTACGAGCAGTACTTC
TRBV27,TRBD1,NA,TRBJ1-6,CASSFGTGGSPLHF,TGTGCCAGCAGTTTTGGGACAGGCGGGTCACCCCTCCACTTT
TRBV6-4,NA,NA,TRBJ2-1,CASSDQGGADEQFF,TGTGCCAGCAGTGATCAAGGCGGGGCGGATGAGCAGTTCTTC
TRBV7-6,NA,NA,TRBJ2-3,CASSDMTRSTDTQYF,TGTGCCAGCAGCGATATGACTAGAAGCACAGATACGCAGTATTTT
TRBV19,TRBD2,NA,TRBJ2-5,CATHSPRLAGGPQYF,TGTGCCACCCACTCCCCGCGACTAGCGGGAGGGCCCCAGTACTTC
TRBV19,TRBD2,NA,TRBJ2-1,CASDGGVTYNEQFF,TGTGCCAGTGACGGGGGGGTAACCTACAATGAGCAGTTCTTC
TRBV11-3,TRBD2,once,TRBJ2-7,CASSFASGYEQYF,TGTGCCAGCAGCTTTGCTAGCGGATACGAGCAGTACTTC
TRBV11-1,TRBD1,NA,TRBJ1-2,CASSYAGVGQGLYGYTF,TGTGCCAGCAGCTACGCAGGAGTAGGACAGGGGCTCTATGGCTACACCTTC
TRBV28,NA,NA,TRBJ1-1,CASSLRDKGLNTEAFF,TGTGCCAGCAGCCTCCGGGACAAGGGCCTCAACACTGAAGCTTTCTTT
TRBV25-1,TRBD1,once,TRBJ2-2,CASRPGQGLTGELFF,TGTGCCAGCAGACCGGGACAGGGACTAACCGGGGAGCTGTTTTTT
TRBV7-9,TRBD1,NA,TRBJ1-2,CASSPPEGQGAYGYTF,TGTGCCAGCAGCCCACCGGAGGGACAGGGGGCCTATGGCTACACCTTC
TRBV6-1,NA,NA,TRBJ2-3,CASSEDITDTQYF,TGTGCCAGCAGTGAGGACATCACAGATACGCAGTATTTT
TRBV4-2,TRBD2,NA,TRBJ2-5,CASSPSGAETQYF,TGTGCCAGCAGCCCCAGCGGGGCAGAGACCCAGTACTTC